What follows is one TCR beta chain and its context. What it binds is unknown. This entry comes from a study of T cell responses to AZD1222 COVID-19 vaccine. Broader study findings: Dominant at 160-218 and 743-854, vaccine-associated CD4 TCRs also spanned spike. In a largely white British group with more females than males, clonal diversity was possibly underestimated.

This CDR3 has 15 residues. Germline CDR1 and CDR2: DFQATT and SNEGSKA (reference sequence). Germline trimming cut 3 bases from V and 3 bases from J; bases unmatched to any gene: 5. Method: immunoSEQ multiplex PCR; TCRdb's copy keeps in-frame clones and lacks some. In the table there are 120,000 or so clones, 84% of which are singletons. The receptor was isolated from an adult who received the AZD1222 COVID-19 vaccine. The sample was peripheral blood, taken 28 days after the second AZD1222 dose. The V and J genes are TRBV20-1 and TRBJ2-4; the match to TRBD2 covers 10 bases. CDR3 in amino acids: CSASGLAGVKNIQYF. The CDR3 DNA follows: TGCAGTGCTAGTGGGCTAGCGGGGGTCAAAAACATTCAGTACTTC.